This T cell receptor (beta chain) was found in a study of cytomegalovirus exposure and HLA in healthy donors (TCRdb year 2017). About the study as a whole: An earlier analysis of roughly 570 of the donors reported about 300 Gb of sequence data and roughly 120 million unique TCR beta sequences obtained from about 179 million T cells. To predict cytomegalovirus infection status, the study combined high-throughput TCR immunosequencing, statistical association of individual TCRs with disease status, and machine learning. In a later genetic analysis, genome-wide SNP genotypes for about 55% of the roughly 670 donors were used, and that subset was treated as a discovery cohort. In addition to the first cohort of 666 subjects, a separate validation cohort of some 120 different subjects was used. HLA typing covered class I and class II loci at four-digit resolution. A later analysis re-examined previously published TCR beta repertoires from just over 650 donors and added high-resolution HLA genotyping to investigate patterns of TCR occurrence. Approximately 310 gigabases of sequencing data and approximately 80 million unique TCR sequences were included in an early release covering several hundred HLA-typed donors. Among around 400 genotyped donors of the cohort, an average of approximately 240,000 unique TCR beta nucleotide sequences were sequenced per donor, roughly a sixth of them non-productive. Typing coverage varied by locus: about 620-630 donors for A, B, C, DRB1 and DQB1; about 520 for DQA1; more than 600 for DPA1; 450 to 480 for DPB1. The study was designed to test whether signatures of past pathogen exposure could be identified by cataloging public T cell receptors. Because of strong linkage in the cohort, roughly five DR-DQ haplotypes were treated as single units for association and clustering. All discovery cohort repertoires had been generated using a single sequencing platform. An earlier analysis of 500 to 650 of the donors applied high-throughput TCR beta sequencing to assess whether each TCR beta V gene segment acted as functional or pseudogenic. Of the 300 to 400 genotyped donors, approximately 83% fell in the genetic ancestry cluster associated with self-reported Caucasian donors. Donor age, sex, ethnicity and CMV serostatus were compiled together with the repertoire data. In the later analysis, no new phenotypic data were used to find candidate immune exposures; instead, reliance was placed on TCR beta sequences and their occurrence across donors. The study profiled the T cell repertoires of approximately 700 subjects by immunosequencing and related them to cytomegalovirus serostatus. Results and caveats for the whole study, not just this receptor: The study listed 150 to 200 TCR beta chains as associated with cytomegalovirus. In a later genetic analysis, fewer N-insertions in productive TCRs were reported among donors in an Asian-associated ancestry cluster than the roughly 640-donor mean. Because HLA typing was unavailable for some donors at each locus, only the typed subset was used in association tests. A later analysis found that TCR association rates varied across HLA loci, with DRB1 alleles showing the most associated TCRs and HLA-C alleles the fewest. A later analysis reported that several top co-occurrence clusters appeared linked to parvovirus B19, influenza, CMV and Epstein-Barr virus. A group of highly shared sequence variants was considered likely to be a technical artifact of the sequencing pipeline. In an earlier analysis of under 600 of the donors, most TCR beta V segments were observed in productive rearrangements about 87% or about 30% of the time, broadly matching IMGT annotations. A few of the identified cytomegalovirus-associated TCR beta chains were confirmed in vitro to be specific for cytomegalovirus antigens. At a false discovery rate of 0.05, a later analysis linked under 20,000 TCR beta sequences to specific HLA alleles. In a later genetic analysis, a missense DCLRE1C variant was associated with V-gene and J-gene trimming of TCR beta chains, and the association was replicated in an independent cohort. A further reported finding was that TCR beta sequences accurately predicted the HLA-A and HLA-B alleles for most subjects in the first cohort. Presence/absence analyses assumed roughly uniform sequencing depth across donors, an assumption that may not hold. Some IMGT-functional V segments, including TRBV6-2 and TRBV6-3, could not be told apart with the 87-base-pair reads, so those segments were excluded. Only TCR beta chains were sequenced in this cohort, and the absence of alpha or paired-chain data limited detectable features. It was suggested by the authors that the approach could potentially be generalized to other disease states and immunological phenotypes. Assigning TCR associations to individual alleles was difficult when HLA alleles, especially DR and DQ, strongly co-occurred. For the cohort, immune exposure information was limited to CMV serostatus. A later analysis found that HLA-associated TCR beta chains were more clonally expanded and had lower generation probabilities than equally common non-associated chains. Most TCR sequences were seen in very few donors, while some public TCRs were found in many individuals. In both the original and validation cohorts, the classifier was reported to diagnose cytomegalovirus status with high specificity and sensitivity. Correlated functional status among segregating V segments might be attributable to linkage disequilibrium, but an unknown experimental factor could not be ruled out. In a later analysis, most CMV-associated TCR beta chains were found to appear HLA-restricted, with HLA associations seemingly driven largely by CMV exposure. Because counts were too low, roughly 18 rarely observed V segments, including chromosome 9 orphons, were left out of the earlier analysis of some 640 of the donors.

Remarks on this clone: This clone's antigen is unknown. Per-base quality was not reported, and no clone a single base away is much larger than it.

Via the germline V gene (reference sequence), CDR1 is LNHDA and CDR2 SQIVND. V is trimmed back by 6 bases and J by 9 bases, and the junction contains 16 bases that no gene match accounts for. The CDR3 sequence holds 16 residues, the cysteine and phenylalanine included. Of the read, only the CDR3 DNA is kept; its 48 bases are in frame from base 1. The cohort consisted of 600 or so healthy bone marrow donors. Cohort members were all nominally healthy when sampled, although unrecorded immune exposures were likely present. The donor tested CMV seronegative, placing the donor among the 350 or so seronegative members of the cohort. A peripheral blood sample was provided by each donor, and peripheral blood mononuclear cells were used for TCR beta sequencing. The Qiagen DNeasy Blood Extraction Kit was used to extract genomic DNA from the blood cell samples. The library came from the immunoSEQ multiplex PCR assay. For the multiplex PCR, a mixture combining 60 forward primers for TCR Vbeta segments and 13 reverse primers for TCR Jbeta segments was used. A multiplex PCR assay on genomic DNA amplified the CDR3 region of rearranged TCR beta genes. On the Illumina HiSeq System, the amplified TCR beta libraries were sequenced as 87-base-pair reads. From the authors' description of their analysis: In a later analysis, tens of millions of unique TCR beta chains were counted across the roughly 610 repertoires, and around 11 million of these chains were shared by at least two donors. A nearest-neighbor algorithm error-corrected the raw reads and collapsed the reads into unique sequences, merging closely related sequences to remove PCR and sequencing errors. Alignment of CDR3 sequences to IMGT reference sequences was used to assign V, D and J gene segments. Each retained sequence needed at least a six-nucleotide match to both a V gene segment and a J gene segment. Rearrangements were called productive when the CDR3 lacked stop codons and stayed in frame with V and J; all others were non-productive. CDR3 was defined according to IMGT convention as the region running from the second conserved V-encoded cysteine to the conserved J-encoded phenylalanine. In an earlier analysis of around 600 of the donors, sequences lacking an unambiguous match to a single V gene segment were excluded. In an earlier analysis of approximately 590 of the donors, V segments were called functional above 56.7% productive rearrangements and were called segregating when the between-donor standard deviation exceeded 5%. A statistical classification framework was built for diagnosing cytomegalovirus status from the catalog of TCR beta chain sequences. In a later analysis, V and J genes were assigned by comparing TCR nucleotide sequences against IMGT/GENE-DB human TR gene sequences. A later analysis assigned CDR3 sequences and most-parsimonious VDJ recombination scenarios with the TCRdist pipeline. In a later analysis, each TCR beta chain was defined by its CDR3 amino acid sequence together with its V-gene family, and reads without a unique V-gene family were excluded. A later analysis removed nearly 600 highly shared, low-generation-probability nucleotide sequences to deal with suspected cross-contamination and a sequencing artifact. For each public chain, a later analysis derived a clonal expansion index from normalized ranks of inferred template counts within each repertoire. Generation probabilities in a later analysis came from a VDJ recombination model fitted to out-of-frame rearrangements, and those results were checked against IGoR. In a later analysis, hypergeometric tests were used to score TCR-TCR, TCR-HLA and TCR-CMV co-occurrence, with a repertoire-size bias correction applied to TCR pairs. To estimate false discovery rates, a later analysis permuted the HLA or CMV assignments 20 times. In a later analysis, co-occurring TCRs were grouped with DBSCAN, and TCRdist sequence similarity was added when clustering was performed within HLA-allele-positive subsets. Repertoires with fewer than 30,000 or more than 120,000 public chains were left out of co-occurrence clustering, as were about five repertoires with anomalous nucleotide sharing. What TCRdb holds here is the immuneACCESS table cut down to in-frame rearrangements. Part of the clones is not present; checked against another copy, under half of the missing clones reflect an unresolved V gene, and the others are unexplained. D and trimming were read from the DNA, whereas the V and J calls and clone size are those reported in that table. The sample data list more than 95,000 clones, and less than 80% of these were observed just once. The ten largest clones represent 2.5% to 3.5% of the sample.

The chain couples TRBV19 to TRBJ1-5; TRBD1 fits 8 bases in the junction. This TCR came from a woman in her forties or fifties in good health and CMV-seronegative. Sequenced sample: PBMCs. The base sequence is TGTGCCAGTAGCCCTAGGGAGGGGACAGGTTCATGGCCCCAGCATTTT. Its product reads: CASSPREGTGSWPQHF.